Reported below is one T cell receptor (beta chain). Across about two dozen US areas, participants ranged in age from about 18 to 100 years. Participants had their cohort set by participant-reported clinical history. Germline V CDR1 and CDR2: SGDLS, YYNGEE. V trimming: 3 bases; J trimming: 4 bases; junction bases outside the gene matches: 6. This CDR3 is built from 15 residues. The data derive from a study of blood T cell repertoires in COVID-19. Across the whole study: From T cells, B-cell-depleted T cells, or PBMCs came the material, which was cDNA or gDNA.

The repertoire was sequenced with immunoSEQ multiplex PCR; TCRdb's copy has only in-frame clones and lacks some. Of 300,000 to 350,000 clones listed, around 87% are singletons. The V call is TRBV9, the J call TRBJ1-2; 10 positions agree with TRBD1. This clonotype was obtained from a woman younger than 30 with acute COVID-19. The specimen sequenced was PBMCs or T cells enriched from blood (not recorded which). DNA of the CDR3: TGTGCCAGCAGCGCCGGGACAGGGGTTTCCTATGGCTACACCTTC. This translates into CASSAGTGVSYGYTF.